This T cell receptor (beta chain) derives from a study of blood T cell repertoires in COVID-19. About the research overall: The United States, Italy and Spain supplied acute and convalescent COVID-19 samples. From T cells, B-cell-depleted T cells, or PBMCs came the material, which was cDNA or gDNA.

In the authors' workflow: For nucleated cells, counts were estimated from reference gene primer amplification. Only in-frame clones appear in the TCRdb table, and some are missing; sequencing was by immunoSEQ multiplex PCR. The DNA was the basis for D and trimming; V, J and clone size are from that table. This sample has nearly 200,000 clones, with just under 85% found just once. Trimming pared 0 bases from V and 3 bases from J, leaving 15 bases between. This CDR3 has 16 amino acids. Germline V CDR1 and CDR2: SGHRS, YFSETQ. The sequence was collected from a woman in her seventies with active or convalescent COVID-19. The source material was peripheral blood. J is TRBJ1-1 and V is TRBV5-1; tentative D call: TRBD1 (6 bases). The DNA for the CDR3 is TGCGCCAGCAGCTTGGAGCCAGGGAGGGGGTACACTGAAGCTTTCTTT. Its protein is CASSLEPGRGYTEAFF. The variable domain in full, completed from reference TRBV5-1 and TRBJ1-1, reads KAGVTQTPRYLIKTRGQQVTLSCSPISGHRSVSWYQQTPGQGLQFLFEYFSETQRNKGNFPGRFSGRQFSNSRSEMNVSTLELGDSALYLCASSLEPGRGYTEAFFGQGTRLTVV.